The count of the clone carrying this T cell receptor (beta chain) is one. Its matching antigen is unknown. The junction had 7 bases not matched to a gene; V was cut back by 3 bases and J by 6 bases. The CDR3 totals 15 residues. From germline, CDR1 is DFQATT and CDR2 SNEGSKA (reference sequence). The sample comes from a study of response to subunit inactivated influenza vaccine. General study results and limits: Every seasonal influenza vaccination brings in few new T cells, the authors suggested.

TCRdb processed the RT-PCR reads anew with MiXCR; each CDR3 protein has one entry. The sample shows 610,000 or so distinct CDR3 sequences, 13% to 15% of them seen only once. The TCR comes from a man aged 45 to 65 who received an inactivated influenza vaccine. Source: PBMCs from blood, taken roughly 12 days after vaccination. The chain carries TRBV20-1 and TRBJ2-1, with TRBD1 identical over 11 bases. The chain's CDR3 is CSASPGQGAINEQFF. The DNA for the CDR3 is TGCAGTGCTAGCCCTGGACAGGGGGCGATCAATGAGCAGTTCTTC.